Each of the 30 T cell receptor beta chains below was sequenced from the same sample in a study of T cells after somatic rescue of genetic block (dated by TCRdb to the early 2020s). Libraries were prepared through the immunoSEQ multiplex PCR assay. As stored in TCRdb, this immuneACCESS dataset retains in-frame rearrangements with V and J assigned. A fraction of the clones does not appear; measured against another copy, unresolved V genes explain less than half of the discrepancy, and the remainder lacks a known reason. For this sample the table gives approximately 88,000 clones, of which approximately 90% were detected only once. The ten largest clones take up around 1.5% of the sample. The sample comprised peripheral blood mononuclear cells (PBMCs). Source of these receptors: a woman under 30.

This rearrangement joins TRBV18 to TRBJ1-5, with D possibly being TRBD1 (6 bases). The germline V gene encodes CDR1 KGHSH and CDR2 LQKENI. Trimming shortened V by 1 base and J by 6 bases, and 13 bases separated the two germline ends. This CDR3 is 15 amino acids long. The CDR3 DNA reads as TGTGCCAGCTCACCACTGGCAGGGGAGGGTCAGCCCCAGCATTTT. This gives the protein CASSPLAGEGQPQHF.

The chain uses TRBV27 and TRBJ1-5, with D hard to call. There are 15 residues in the CDR3. The V end was cut by 0 bases, the J end by 2 bases, with 8 bases between. Germline CDR1 and CDR2: MNHEY and SMNVEV (reference sequence). The CDR3 region is CASSLSRFGNQPQHF. CDR3 bases: TGTGCCAGCAGTTTATCTCGGTTTGGCAATCAGCCCCAGCATTTT.

This chain uses TRBV7-2 with TRBJ1-1, with D tentatively TRBD1 (5 bases). The germline CDR1 and CDR2 sequences are SGHTA and FQGNSA. V dropped 5 bases and J dropped 4 bases, with 11 bases sitting between them. The CDR3 consists of 13 residues. CDR3 sequence: CASSQDKGTEAFF. Written as DNA, the CDR3 is TGTGCCAGCAGCCAGGACAAGGGCACTGAAGCTTTCTTT.

The rearrangement uses TRBV18 and TRBJ1-1; 9 bases are a match to TRBD1. From germline, CDR1 is KGHSH and CDR2 LQKENI. Germline trimming cut 4 bases from V and 8 bases from J; bases unmatched to any gene: 5. The CDR3 totals 13 residues. The CDR3 reads CASSQQGAREAFF. The CDR3 DNA sequence: TGTGCCAGCTCACAACAGGGGGCGCGGGAAGCTTTCTTT.

The chain recombines TRBV27 with TRBJ2-3, with 12 bases lining up with TRBD2. With 5 bases clipped from V and 4 bases from J, the junction kept 7 bases outside the gene matches. The CDR3 has 16 amino acids. The germline V gene encodes CDR1 MNHEY and CDR2 SMNVEV (reference sequence). CDR3 DNA: TGTGCCAGCAGTCCCCCTAGCGGGAGGGCCCCAGATACGCAGTATTTT. It codes for CASSPPSGRAPDTQYF.

Only one count was recorded for this clone. The rearrangement uses TRBV28 and TRBJ2-7; 10 bases line up with TRBD1. Germline V gene lookup returns CDR1 MDHEN and CDR2 SYDVKM. This CDR3 region has 14 residues. With 5 bases clipped from V and 3 bases from J, the junction kept 4 bases outside the gene matches. The CDR3 region is CASSAGTGDYEQYF. CDR3 sequence (DNA): TGTGCCAGCAGTGCCGGGACAGGGGACTACGAGCAGTACTTC.

This rearrangement joins TRBV28 to TRBJ1-5; no clear D gene. Trimming took 0 bases from V and 5 from J, leaving 11 bases between them. This CDR3 comprises 15 residues. Germline V CDR1 and CDR2: MDHEN, SYDVKM. The CDR3 region is CASSLWGSEDQPQHF. DNA of the CDR3: TGTGCCAGCAGTTTATGGGGGTCCGAGGATCAGCCCCAGCATTTT.

The genes are TRBV15 and TRBJ1-2; 10 bases fit TRBD1. Germline CDR1 LNHNV, CDR2 YYDKDF (reference sequence). V was pared by 5 bases and J by 4 bases, with 7 bases of the junction left unmatched. The CDR3 extends over 15 amino acids. CDR3: CATSGGQGRVYGYTF. CDR3 DNA sequence: TGTGCCACCAGCGGGGGACAGGGGCGGGTCTATGGCTACACCTTC. The variable domain in full, with the rest retrieved from reference TRBV15 and TRBJ1-2, is DAMVIQNPRYQVTQFGKPVTLSCSQTLNHNVMYWYQQKSSQAPKLLFHYYDKDFNNEADTPDNFQSRRPNTSFCFLDIRSPGLGDTAMYLCATSGGQGRVYGYTFGSGTRLTVV.

This chain connects TRBV4-1 to TRBJ2-5; D might be TRBD2 (6 bases). CDR3 length: 16 amino acids. Per germline, CDR1 MGHRA and CDR2 YSYEKL. V lost 1 base, J lost 2 bases, and 14 bases lay in between. CDR3 DNA sequence: TGCGCCAGCAGCCAAGTCCTCGGCCTAGCGCAAGAGACCCAGTACTTC. Translated, it gives CASSQVLGLAQETQYF.

This clone was seen a few times. The genes are TRBV27 and TRBJ2-5; TRBD2 is a possible D gene (5 bases). Trimming stripped 7 bases from V and 5 bases from J, with 8 bases between. This CDR3 is 11 amino acids long. The germline V gene has CDR1 MNHEY and CDR2 SMNVEV (reference sequence). In DNA form, the CDR3 reads TGTGCCAGCACAACGGGGGAGACCCAGTACTTC. This gives the protein CASTTGETQYF.

A remark on this clone: Mismatch with germline at one junction end may stem from a read error. The chain is built from TRBV5-6 and TRBJ1-4; D remains unclear. The CDR3 is 14 amino acids. CDR1 is SGHDT and CDR2 is YYEEEE in the germline V gene. The CDR3 coding sequence is TGTGCCAGCAGCCAGAGTAGTATCCCCCGCCGGGGAGATTTT. Translated, it gives CASSQSSIPRRGDF.

J is TRBJ2-1 and V is TRBV9; 7 bases agree with TRBD2. With V trimmed by 0 bases and J by 10 bases, 7 bases remained unmatched. The CDR3 is 14 residues long. Germline V gene data show CDR1 as SGDLS and CDR2 as YYNGEE. The CDR3 DNA reads TGTGCCAGCAGCGTAGGGGAGGGCCTAAGGGAGCAGTTCTTC. It specifies CASSVGEGLREQFF.

The chain carries TRBV10-3 and TRBJ2-7, with no clear D. V was clipped by 4 bases and J by 3 bases, with 4 bases between them. There are 11 residues in the CDR3. Germline CDR1 ENHRY, CDR2 SYGVKD. The CDR3 DNA sequence: TGTGCCATCAGTGCGAGCTACGAGCAGTACTTC. Encoded protein: CAISASYEQYF.

V is TRBV28 and J is TRBJ1-1; possibly TRBD1 for D (5 bases). The CDR3 spans 15 residues. Germline assignment: CDR1 MDHEN and CDR2 SYDVKM. Trimming took 6 bases from V and 0 from J, leaving 14 bases between them. CDR3 protein: CASSPPGTVNTEAFF. Here the CDR3 DNA reads TGTGCCAGCAGCCCCCCCGGGACCGTGAACACTGAAGCTTTCTTT.

This chain connects TRBV6-5 to TRBJ1-6; 7 bases are a match to TRBD1. The V segment lost 5 bases and the J segment 9 bases; nucleotides outside the gene matches: 4. The CDR3 covers 13 residues. Germline V gene data show CDR1 as MNHEY and CDR2 as SVGAGI. The CDR3 is CASSEAGGSPLHF. The CDR3 coding sequence is TGTGCCAGCAGTGAGGCAGGGGGTTCACCCCTCCACTTT.

J is TRBJ2-7 and V is TRBV6-1; D is ambiguous. The CDR3 has 14 residues. Looked up from germline, CDR1 is MNHNS and CDR2 is SASEGT. V was pared by 8 bases and J by 3 bases, with 17 bases between. CDR3 residues: CASSDIFYIYEQYF. The CDR3 DNA sequence: TGTGCCAGCTCCGATATCTTCTATATCTACGAGCAGTACTTC.

This chain links TRBV20-1 with TRBJ1-1, with a possible D match to TRBD1 (5 bases). CDR3 size: 11 residues. With 6 bases removed from V and 4 bases from J, the gap between germline ends came to 9 bases. Germline loops: CDR1 DFQATT, CDR2 SNEGSKA (reference sequence). CDR3 in amino acids: CSADQGTEAFF. In DNA form, the CDR3 reads TGCAGTGCGGACCAGGGCACTGAAGCTTTCTTT.

This chain connects TRBV9 to TRBJ2-7; 9 bases align to TRBD2. Trimming took 3 bases from V and 3 from J; bases not matched to a gene: 7. Per the germline V gene, CDR1 is SGDLS and CDR2 is YYNGEE. The CDR3 runs to 15 residues. The CDR3 DNA sequence: TGTGCCAGCAGCGCTGGGCTAGCGGGGAACTACGAGCAGTACTTC. Translation gives CASSAGLAGNYEQYF.

The chain has TRBV7-8 and TRBJ1-4; D unresolved. Trimming left V 3 bases short and J 8 bases short, with 13 bases between. From germline, CDR1 is SGHVS and CDR2 FQNEAQ. This CDR3 contains 14 residues. CDR3 region: CASSFPRSGEKLFF. The CDR3 DNA follows: TGTGCCAGCAGCTTTCCACGGTCTGGGGAAAAACTGTTTTTT.

This chain links TRBV7-9 with TRBJ2-1; no reliable D call. Trimming took 5 bases from V and 9 from J, leaving 11 bases between them. The CDR3 has 12 amino acids. Germline V gene lookup returns CDR1 SEHNR and CDR2 FQNEAQ (reference sequence). The CDR3 reads CASSHGDPEQFF. The CDR3 DNA reads TGTGCCAGCAGCCATGGCGATCCTGAGCAGTTCTTC. Supplemented by reference TRBV7-9 and TRBJ2-1, the full variable domain reads DTGVSQNPRHKITKRGQNVTFRCDPISEHNRLYWYRQTLGQGPEFLTYFQNEAQLEKSRLLSDRFSAERPKGSFSTLEIQRTEQGDSAMYLCASSHGDPEQFFGPGTRLTVL.

V gene TRBV11-3 combines with J gene TRBJ2-2; the match to TRBD2 covers 7 bases. The germline CDR1 and CDR2 sequences are SGHNT and YENEEA. The CDR3 is made up of 15 amino acids. The J segment lost 1 base and the V segment lost 2 bases, leaving 1 base of the junction unmatched. In DNA, the CDR3 is TGTGCCAGCAGCTTACAGCGGGGGAACACCGGGGAGCTGTTTTTT. Encoded protein: CASSLQRGNTGELFF.

This clone was observed a single time. V usage is TRBV27 and J usage is TRBJ2-7; D possibly corresponds to TRBD2 (5 bases). V lost 0 bases, J lost 4 bases, and 13 bases lay in between. This CDR3 is 15 amino acids long. Germline CDR1 is MNHEY and CDR2 is SMNVEV (reference sequence). For the CDR3, the DNA is TGTGCCAGCAGTTTATCGCAGGCCGGACTTTACGAGCAGTACTTC. This sequence encodes CASSLSQAGLYEQYF.

The chain has TRBV28 and TRBJ1-1, with D perhaps matching TRBD1 (6 bases). The CDR3 contains 12 residues. The ends were cut back, 8 bases at V and 9 bases at J, with 16 bases in the middle. Germline CDR1 MDHEN, CDR2 SYDVKM. DNA for the CDR3: TGTGCCAGCGTAAACGGGGGGCGCAAAGCTTTCTTT. It is translated as CASVNGGRKAFF.

J is TRBJ2-3 and V is TRBV14, with 8 bases that match TRBD1. CDR1 and CDR2 from the germline V gene are SGHDN and FVKESK. The CDR3 has 14 amino acids. Trimming cost V 4 bases and J 4 bases; bases outside gene matches: 4. Here the CDR3 reads CASSPAGGPDTQYF. In DNA, the CDR3 is TGTGCCAGCAGCCCTGCAGGGGGCCCAGATACGCAGTATTTT.

This chain uses TRBV7-2 with TRBJ1-1, with D possibly matching TRBD1 (6 bases). CDR3 length: 13 amino acids. The V end lost 2 bases, the J end lost 8 bases, and 12 bases lay between the germline ends. Germline V gene data show CDR1 as SGHTA and CDR2 as FQGNSA. The CDR3 coding sequence is TGTGCCAGCAGCTTAATCAAGGGGGGAGAAGCTTTCTTT. Translated, it gives CASSLIKGGEAFF.

The chain recombines TRBV7-9 with TRBJ2-1, with 7 bases fitting TRBD2. The V and J ends lost 8 bases and 8 bases, in that order; junction bases with no gene match: 18. The germline gives CDR1 SEHNR, CDR2 FQNEAQ (reference sequence). This CDR3 contains 16 residues. DNA for the CDR3: TGTGCCAGCTCACCTTCCGGGAGGCTTGGTATCGATGAGCAGTTCTTC. It codes for CASSPSGRLGIDEQFF.

This clone was seen only once. The rearrangement joins TRBV6-1 to TRBJ2-1; TRBD2 matches 16 bases. Germline CDR1 reads MNHNS; CDR2 reads SASEGT. This CDR3 is 17 amino acids long. V was clipped by 3 bases and J by 4 bases; unmatched bases: 3. The CDR3 region is CASSEGTSGRGYNEQFF. The CDR3 nucleotides read TGTGCCAGCAGTGAGGGGACTAGCGGGAGGGGATACAATGAGCAGTTCTTC.

The chain joins TRBV4-1 to TRBJ1-2; D possibly corresponds to TRBD1 (5 bases). V shed 1 base and J shed 2 bases, with 14 bases lying between them. Germline CDR1 is MGHRA and CDR2 is YSYEKL. The CDR3 runs to 16 residues. CDR3 protein: CASSQVGAPLNYGYTF. As DNA, the CDR3 is TGCGCCAGCAGCCAAGTTGGGGCCCCTTTAAACTATGGCTACACCTTC.

The chain uses TRBV7-8 and TRBJ1-2; maybe TRBD1 (6 bases). Trimming cost V 5 bases and J 1 base, with 11 bases left between them. CDR1 is SGHVS, CDR2 FQNEAQ, per germline. CDR3 length: 14 amino acids. The CDR3 loop is CASSGRQDNYGYTF. In nucleotides, the CDR3 is TGTGCCAGCAGCGGTAGACAGGATAACTATGGCTACACCTTC. Looking up the rest from reference TRBV7-8 and TRBJ1-2 gives the full variable domain: GAGVSQSPRYKVAKRGQDVALRCDPISGHVSLFWYQQALGQGPEFLTYFQNEAQLDKSGLPSDRFFAERPEGSVSTLKIQRTQQEDSAVYLCASSGRQDNYGYTFGSGTRLTVV.

This CDR3 reads CASSPTGINEKLFF. CDR3 bases: TGTGCCAGCTCACCCACAGGGATTAATGAAAAACTGTTTTTT. This chain joins TRBV18 and TRBJ1-4; tentatively, D is TRBD1 (6 bases). Trimming removed 3 bases at V and 4 bases at J, with 9 bases between. This CDR3 has 14 amino acids. Germline CDR1 and CDR2: KGHSH and LQKENI.